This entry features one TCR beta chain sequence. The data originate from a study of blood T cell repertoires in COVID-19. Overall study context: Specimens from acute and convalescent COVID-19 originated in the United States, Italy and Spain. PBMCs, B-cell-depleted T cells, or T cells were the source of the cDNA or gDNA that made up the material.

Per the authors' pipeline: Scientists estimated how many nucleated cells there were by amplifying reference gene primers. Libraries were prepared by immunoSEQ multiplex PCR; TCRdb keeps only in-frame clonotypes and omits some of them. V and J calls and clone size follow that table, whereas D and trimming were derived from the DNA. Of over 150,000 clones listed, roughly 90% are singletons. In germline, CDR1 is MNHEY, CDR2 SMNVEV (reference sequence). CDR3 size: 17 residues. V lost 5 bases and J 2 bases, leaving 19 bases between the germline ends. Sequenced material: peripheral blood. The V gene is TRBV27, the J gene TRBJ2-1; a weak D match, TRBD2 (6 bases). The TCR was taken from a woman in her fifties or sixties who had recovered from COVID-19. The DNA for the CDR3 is TGTGCCAGCAGTCCCCAACCGGGGGTTGTCACCTACAATGAGCAGTTCTTC. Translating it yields CASSPQPGVVTYNEQFF.